Below are 16 T cell receptor beta chains sequenced from a single sample in a study of OX40 agonist ivuxolimab in advanced cancers. Clones were read by immunoSEQ multiplex PCR, and TCRdb kept only the in-frame ones, dropping some. In the table there are about 20,000 clones, roughly four fifths of which are singletons. The sequencing here drew on CD4+ or CD8+ T cells sorted from blood, taken in a trial of the OX40 agonist ivuxolimab. Receptor source: an adult with an advanced solid tumor such as melanoma, head and neck, liver or kidney cancer.

This chain joins TRBV29-1 and TRBJ1-2, with 9 bases identical to TRBD1. The CDR3 is made up of 12 amino acids. Trimming at V came to 6 bases and at J to 7 bases, leaving 6 bases not matched to a gene. The germline V gene has CDR1 SQVTM and CDR2 ANQGSEA. The CDR3 region is CSVPQGARGYTF. The CDR3 nucleotides read TGCAGCGTCCCACAGGGGGCGCGTGGCTACACCTTC. Drawing the rest from reference TRBV29-1 and TRBJ1-2, the complete variable domain is SAVISQKPSRDICQRGTSLTIQCQVDSQVTMMFWYRQQPGQSLTLIATANQGSEATYESGFVIDKFPISRPNLTFSTLTVSNMSPEDSSIYLCSVPQGARGYTFGSGTRLTVV.

The chain has TRBV4-1 and TRBJ2-1; 8 nucleotides match TRBD2. In germline, CDR1 is MGHRA, CDR2 YSYEKL. The CDR3 contains 16 residues. The ends lost 4 bases at V and 0 bases at J; junction bases unmatched: 5. The CDR3 DNA follows: TGCGCCAGCAGCCCATCCGGACTAGCCTCCTACAATGAGCAGTTCTTC. Protein: CASSPSGLASYNEQFF.

This clone was detected a few times. The chain carries TRBV19 and TRBJ2-1; 7 positions match TRBD2. Trimming cost V 4 bases and J 3 bases; bases outside gene matches: 6. This CDR3 has 15 amino acids. Looked up from germline, CDR1 is LNHDA and CDR2 is SQIVND (reference sequence). In DNA, the CDR3 is TGTGCCAGTAGTACCACTAGCGACAGCTACAATGAGCAGTTCTTC. Translating it yields CASSTTSDSYNEQFF. The full variable domain, in which reference TRBV19 and TRBJ2-1 provide the parts outside the CDR3, is DGGITQSPKYLFRKEGQNVTLSCEQNLNHDAMYWYRQDPGQGLRLIYYSQIVNDFQKGDIAEGYSVSREKKESFPLTVTSAQKNPTAFYLCASSTTSDSYNEQFFGPGTRLTVL.

The rearrangement uses TRBV30 and TRBJ2-3; TRBD2 agrees at 7 bases. J gave up 0 bases and V 4 bases, and 7 bases lay outside the gene matches. Germline V gene sequence: CDR1 GTSNPN, CDR2 SVGIG (reference sequence). This CDR3 has 15 residues. CDR3 region: CAWIHLSGSTDTQYF. CDR3 bases: TGTGCCTGGATCCACCTTAGCGGGAGCACAGATACGCAGTATTTT.

The chain has TRBV28 and TRBJ1-1, with D perhaps matching TRBD1 (5 bases). Germline V gene sequence: CDR1 MDHEN, CDR2 SYDVKM. Trimming pared 7 bases from V and 6 bases from J, leaving 30 bases between. The CDR3 contains 18 residues. CDR3 amino acids: CASNLFRPGLGLDPEAFF. The DNA for the CDR3 is TGTGCCAGCAACCTATTCCGACCGGGACTGGGCTTAGATCCTGAAGCTTTCTTT.

J is TRBJ2-7 and V is TRBV6-5, with 8 bases fitting TRBD1. Germline loops: CDR1 MNHEY, CDR2 SVGAGI. The CDR3 covers 15 residues. V lost 6 bases to trimming and J lost 2 bases; unmatched junction nucleotides: 9. DNA of the CDR3: TGTGCCAGCAGCCCCCTGGGACAGGCTCCCTACGAGCAGTACTTC. It encodes CASSPLGQAPYEQYF.

The sample holds one count of this clone. The gene calls are TRBV5-1 and TRBJ2-5, with D hard to call. Trimming took 1 base from V and 1 from J, leaving 8 bases between them. Germline V gene sequence: CDR1 SGHRS, CDR2 YFSETQ. This CDR3 spans 14 amino acids. CDR3 loop: CASSLRRLQETQYF. The CDR3 DNA is TGCGCCAGCAGCTTGAGACGGCTCCAAGAGACCCAGTACTTC.

The chain recombines TRBV7-6 with TRBJ2-2; TRBD2 matches at 10 bases. Per the germline V gene, CDR1 is SGHVS and CDR2 is FNYEAQ. This CDR3 has 16 residues. J gave up 3 bases and V 4 bases, and 5 bases lay outside the gene matches. The CDR3 sequence is CASSSRTSGYTGELFF. Here the CDR3 DNA reads TGTGCCAGCAGCTCCCGGACTAGCGGCTACACCGGGGAGCTGTTTTTT.

The sample holds one count of this clone. This chain links TRBV10-1 with TRBJ2-1, with 11 nucleotides matching TRBD1. The V gene's germline CDR1 is WNHNN and CDR2 SYGVQD (reference sequence). Trimming at V came to 5 bases and at J to 3 bases, leaving 6 bases not matched to a gene. The CDR3 extends over 16 amino acids. Here the CDR3 DNA reads TGCGCCAGCAGTTCTACCGGGACAGGGGGCTACAATGAGCAGTTCTTC. Translated, it gives CASSSTGTGGYNEQFF.

The chain links TRBV2 to TRBJ2-7; D unresolved. The CDR3 has 11 amino acids. V lost 5 bases and J 4 bases, leaving 6 bases between the germline ends. Germline values: CDR1 SNHLY, CDR2 FYNNEI. CDR3 residues: CASSSGYEQYF. CDR3 DNA: TGTGCCAGCAGTAGTGGGTACGAGCAGTACTTC.

The chain carries TRBV27 and TRBJ2-7; D may be TRBD2 (6 bases). Germline V gene lookup returns CDR1 MNHEY and CDR2 SMNVEV (reference sequence). The V and J ends lost 1 base and 0 bases respectively, with 10 bases between them. The CDR3 length is 15 residues. The CDR3 DNA reads as TGTGCCAGCAGTTTATTCACGGGAGCCTCCTACGAGCAGTACTTC. Protein product: CASSLFTGASYEQYF.

This rearrangement joins TRBV4-2 to TRBJ2-5; D possibly corresponds to TRBD2 (5 bases). CDR1 is LGHNA, CDR2 YNFKEQ, per germline. This CDR3 comprises 14 residues. V was pared by 4 bases and J by 11 bases, with 20 bases between. CDR3 amino acids: CASSLGSEFEEQYF. In DNA, the CDR3 is TGTGCCAGCAGCCTGGGTAGCGAGTTCGAAGAGCAGTACTTC.

The V gene is TRBV4-3, the J gene TRBJ2-5, with 7 positions matching TRBD2. Germline V gene data show CDR1 as LGHNA and CDR2 as YSLEER. Unmatched junction bases numbered 13, after V lost 4 bases and J lost 5 bases. This CDR3 has 16 amino acids. The CDR3 region has the DNA TGCGCCAGCAGCCCCAGTTCTGGCCAGGGAGGGGAGACCCAGTACTTC. Protein: CASSPSSGQGGETQYF.

The genes are TRBV25-1 and TRBJ2-1, with D uncertain. Between the trimmed V and J ends, which lost 3 bases and 14 bases, there was a span of 8 bases. The CDR3 runs 10 residues. Germline V CDR1 and CDR2: MGHDK, SYGVNS. The DNA for the CDR3 is TGTGCCAGCAGTGACAGCCGAGAGTTCTTC. Residues: CASSDSREFF. The whole variable domain, remainder taken from reference TRBV25-1 and TRBJ2-1, is EADIYQTPRYLVIGTGKKITLECSQTMGHDKMYWYQQDPGMELHLIHYSYGVNSTEKGDLSSESTVSRIRTEHFPLTLESARPSHTSQYLCASSDSREFFGPGTRLTVL.

Remarks on this clone: The identical CDR3 is also encoded by other nucleotide sequences in the sample. The genes are TRBV6-1 and TRBJ2-3, with D unclear. Deletions cut 0 bases from V and 0 bases from J, with 13 bases between. There are 17 residues in the CDR3. Germline-derived CDR1 and CDR2 are MNHNS and SASEGT. This chain's CDR3 is CASSEALAGRSTDTQYF. In DNA form, the CDR3 reads TGTGCCAGCAGTGAAGCGCTGGCAGGCCGGAGCACAGATACGCAGTATTTT.

This chain uses TRBV2 with TRBJ2-3, with D possibly called TRBD1 or TRBD2 (6 bases each). Germline V CDR1 and CDR2: SNHLY, FYNNEI. This CDR3 has 13 amino acids. V lost 7 bases, J lost 4 bases, and 12 bases lay in between. The CDR3 sequence is CASKNGGADTQYF. CDR3 nucleotide sequence: TGTGCCAGCAAAAACGGGGGCGCAGATACGCAGTATTTT.